Detailed here is one T cell receptor beta chain. Its antigen is not known. This sample was taken from a study of T cell repertoires in aging, cancer and after chemotherapy. Study summary: Six age groups, ranging from 30 or younger to 70 or older, included the donors. Patients with glioblastoma brain tumors were sampled before and after temozolomide-based therapy.

Amplification of TCR beta used genomic DNA extracted from peripheral blood. TRB rearrangements spanning V, D and J were amplified using mixed TRB-A/B primers. TCRdb recomputed calls from the multiplex PCR reads with MiXCR, one row per CDR3 protein. The table records more than 1,000 distinct CDR3 sequences, under 30% of them present only once. Study outcomes and limitations: Loss of evenness, beyond lost richness, contributed to age-related TCR diversity decline in cancer patients.

V was shortened by 3 bases and J by 0 bases, with 14 bases between the two germline ends. Per the germline V gene, CDR1 is LNHDA and CDR2 is SQIVND (reference sequence). This CDR3 has 16 amino acids. The sequencing sample was made of blood. The clonotype originates from a human donor with a solid tumor. The chain uses TRBV19 and TRBJ1-1; D remains ambiguous. CDR3: CASSMAPPLLNTEAFF. CDR3 in DNA: TGTGCCAGTAGTATGGCCCCCCCTCTCCTGAACACTGAAGCTTTCTTT.